The rows below give T cell receptor beta chains drawn from one sample of a study of OX40 agonist ivuxolimab in advanced cancers. TCRdb's copy holds only in-frame clones and misses some; the assay was immunoSEQ multiplex PCR. The top ten clones hold more than 8% of a sample with approximately 60,000 clones, 84% of them seen once. The source was CD4+ or CD8+ T cells sorted from blood, collected in a trial of the OX40 agonist ivuxolimab. The source of these receptors is an adult with an advanced solid tumor such as melanoma, head and neck, liver or kidney cancer. CDR3s include the opening cysteine and the closing phenylalanine or tryptophan. Fields, in order: D gene, V gene, J gene, clone size, CDR3 DNA, CDR3 protein. A D gene is named only where the DNA matches it firmly. Clone size is not always given. Where it is, it says once, few, many or a class for expanded clones.

.	TRBV5-1	TRBJ2-5	few	TGCGCCAGCAGCTTGCAGTCACAAGAGACCCAGTACTTC	CASSLQSQETQYF
TRBD2	TRBV25-1	TRBJ2-1	.	TGTGCCAGCAGTGACCCCACGCAGCGGGGAACCTACAATGAGCAGTTCTTC	CASSDPTQRGTYNEQFF
.	TRBV4-2	TRBJ1-5	few	TGTGCCAGCAGCCAAGAATTCAGCAGAAATCAGCCCCAGCATTTT	CASSQEFSRNQPQHF
TRBD1	TRBV25-1	TRBJ1-1	once	TGTGCCAGCAGCCCAGGGGGGTTAGACACTGAAGCTTTCTTT	CASSPGGLDTEAFF
.	TRBV27	TRBJ1-1	.	TGTGCCAGCAGTTTGTTTAGCTGGAACACTGAAGCTTTCTTT	CASSLFSWNTEAFF
TRBD2	TRBV7-6	TRBJ2-2	once	TGTGCCAGCAGCTTAAGACTAGCGGGTCAGAACACCGGGGAGCTGTTTTTT	CASSLRLAGQNTGELFF
TRBD1	TRBV6-5	TRBJ1-1	.	TGTGCCAGCAGCTCACAGGGGGACACTGAAGCTTTCTTT	CASSSQGDTEAFF
.	TRBV6-1	TRBJ1-2	.	TGTGCCAGCAGTGTCGAGGTCTTCTATGGCTACACCTTC	CASSVEVFYGYTF
TRBD1	TRBV5-4	TRBJ1-1	.	TGTGCCAGCAGCCTGTCCGACAGGGGGCACACTGAAGCTTTCTTT	CASSLSDRGHTEAFF
.	TRBV28	TRBJ1-2	.	TGTGCCAGCAGTTTAGGGGGTCCAAACCATTATGGCTACACCTTC	CASSLGGPNHYGYTF
TRBD2	TRBV28	TRBJ2-3	.	TGTGCCAGCAGTCTACTAGCGGGCCGGAGGGATACGCAGTATTTT	CASSLLAGRRDTQYF
.	TRBV5-4	TRBJ1-1	.	TGTGCCAGCAGCCTCGAGGTAGGGCAGGCGGGTTTCTTT	CASSLEVGQAGFF
.	TRBV19	TRBJ1-3	.	TGTGCCAGCGGACAGAGGGGGTTCGGAAACACCATATATTTT	CASGQRGFGNTIYF
TRBD1	TRBV25-1	TRBJ1-2	.	TGTGCCAGCAGTGATTACCGGGACAGACCTCGCTACACCTTC	CASSDYRDRPRYTF
.	TRBV6-5	TRBJ1-1	.	TGTGCCAGCAGTTACTCTGGGGGGCGAGGGACTGAAGCTTTCTTT	CASSYSGGRGTEAFF
.	TRBV2	TRBJ2-7	.	TGTGCCAGCCGGCAGGCCTACGAGCAGTACTTC	CASRQAYEQYF
.	TRBV6-1	TRBJ2-5	.	TGTGCCAGCACCCAGGAGCCTGGGCAGACCCAGTACTTC	CASTQEPGQTQYF
TRBD1	TRBV7-2	TRBJ1-2	.	TGTGCCAGCAGCTTAGCGGGGACAGCTTATGGCTACACCTTC	CASSLAGTAYGYTF
.	TRBV29-1	TRBJ2-7	.	TGCAGCGTTTCGGCACGCTCCTACGAGCAGTACTTC	CSVSARSYEQYF
.	TRBV18	TRBJ1-4	.	TGTGCCAGCTCACCCGTTGCCGGGGCACTCGGTGAAAAACTGTTTTTT	CASSPVAGALGEKLFF
.	TRBV6-5	TRBJ2-7	.	TGTGCCAGCAGTTACTTGGGAGCCTACGAGCAGTACTTC	CASSYLGAYEQYF
.	TRBV7-3	TRBJ2-3	.	TGTGCCAGCAGCTTAACGGGCCGCACAGATACGCAGTATTTT	CASSLTGRTDTQYF
.	TRBV19	TRBJ1-3	.	TGTGCCAGTAGTATAGATGCAGAGGAGGGAAACACCATATATTTT	CASSIDAEEGNTIYF
TRBD2	TRBV9	TRBJ2-3	.	TGTGCCAGCAGCGTAGAGGCGGGAGGAAACACAGATACGCAGTATTTT	CASSVEAGGNTDTQYF
.	TRBV30	TRBJ2-7	.	TGTGCCTGGAGTGGTCTCTACGAGCAGTACTTC	CAWSGLYEQYF
TRBD2	TRBV7-2	TRBJ2-7	few	TGTGCCAGCAGCTTGGGACTAGCGGGAGCTAGGTACGAGCAGTACTTC	CASSLGLAGARYEQYF
.	TRBV5-1	TRBJ1-1	.	TGCGCCAGCAGCAGGGTTATGAACACTGAAGCTTTCTTT	CASSRVMNTEAFF
TRBD1	TRBV2	TRBJ2-7	.	TGTGCCAGCAATTCCCGACAGGGAGCCGAGCAGTACTTC	CASNSRQGAEQYF
TRBD2	TRBV2	TRBJ2-1	.	TGTGCCAGCAGGGAAGGGACTAGCTGGAGAAATGAGCAGTTCTTC	CASREGTSWRNEQFF
.	TRBV29-1	TRBJ2-1	.	TGCAGCGTTGAAGATCTATCCGGGACATACTACAATGAGCAGTTCTTC	CSVEDLSGTYYNEQFF
.	TRBV18	TRBJ2-7	.	TGTGCCAGCTCACCTACAGGCTACGAGCAGTACTTC	CASSPTGYEQYF
TRBD2	TRBV13	TRBJ2-2	.	TGTGCCAGCAGCTGGGCGGGGGTCAGCACCGGGGAGCTGTTTTTT	CASSWAGVSTGELFF
TRBD2	TRBV28	TRBJ2-1	.	TGTGCCAGCAGTTCTGCTAGCGGGGGGATCAATGAGCAGTTCTTC	CASSSASGGINEQFF
TRBD1	TRBV7-9	TRBJ1-5	.	TGTGCCAGCAGCTTGGACAGGGGGAATCAGCCCCAGCATTTT	CASSLDRGNQPQHF
TRBD2	TRBV19	TRBJ2-1	.	TGTGCCAGTAGTGGGCTAGCGGGTAACAATGAGCAGTTCTTC	CASSGLAGNNEQFF
.	TRBV4-3	TRBJ1-1	.	TGCGCCAGCAGCCAGGGGGACGGATACACTGAAGCTTTCTTT	CASSQGDGYTEAFF
TRBD1	TRBV7-2	TRBJ1-5	once	TGTGCCAGCAGCTTAGACAGGGGTCATCAGCCCCAGCATTTT	CASSLDRGHQPQHF
TRBD1	TRBV6-5	TRBJ1-2	.	TGTGCCAGCAGTTACTCGGGCGGGGAGGGGGCGCGAGGCTACACCTTC	CASSYSGGEGARGYTF
.	TRBV7-6	TRBJ1-1	.	TGTGCCAGCAGCTTAGAGGGGCTCGGGAGCACTGAAGCTTTCTTT	CASSLEGLGSTEAFF
TRBD2	TRBV5-4	TRBJ2-1	few	TGTGCCAGCAGCTCTCCTAGCGGGGGCCATGAGCAGTTCTTC	CASSSPSGGHEQFF
.	TRBV29-1	TRBJ1-1	once	TGCAGCGTCCGTAGGAGGAACACTGAAGCTTTCTTT	CSVRRRNTEAFF
.	TRBV7-9	TRBJ1-1	.	TGTGCCAGCAGCTTGGAAGGACAGCCGAACACTGAAGCTTTCTTT	CASSLEGQPNTEAFF
.	TRBV2	TRBJ2-4	.	TGTGCCAGCAGTACATTACCATGGAAAGGGAACATTCAGTACTTC	CASSTLPWKGNIQYF
TRBD2	TRBV29-1	TRBJ2-3	few	TGCAGCGCCACACTAGCGGGGGGATTCACAGATACGCAGTATTTT	CSATLAGGFTDTQYF
.	TRBV11-2	TRBJ2-7	.	TGTGCCAGCAGCTTAGACCGAATATCCTACGAGCAGTACTTC	CASSLDRISYEQYF
.	TRBV19	TRBJ1-5	.	TGTGCCAGTAGTCGAGGGGACCAACTACCAAGCAATCAGCCCCAGCATTTT	CASSRGDQLPSNQPQHF
.	TRBV2	TRBJ2-7	.	TGTGCCAGCAGTGAGTTAGCAGGAAGCTACGAGCAGTACTTC	CASSELAGSYEQYF
.	TRBV28	TRBJ1-2	once	TGTGCCAGCAGTTCACCCTTGTCGACAGGAACTAACTATGGCTACACCTTC	CASSSPLSTGTNYGYTF
.	TRBV12-5	TRBJ2-5	.	TGTGCTAGTGGTTTGGGGCGAGGGGCCCCCGAAGAGACCCAGTACTTC	CASGLGRGAPEETQYF
.	TRBV11-3	TRBJ2-1	.	TGTGCCAGCAGCCCTCGGAGGGGGCGCAATGAGCAGTTCTTC	CASSPRRGRNEQFF
TRBD2	TRBV10-3	TRBJ2-3	.	TGTGCCATCACCCCCCCGGGCGGCGGGGGACCTTCGGGGACAGATACGCAGTATTTT	CAITPPGGGGPSGTDTQYF
.	TRBV27	TRBJ2-7	.	TGTGCCAGCAGTTTAGGGCAGGGTTATTCCTACGAGCAGTACTTC	CASSLGQGYSYEQYF
.	TRBV14	TRBJ2-7	.	TGTGCCAGCAGCCAGGTCCGGTGGGAGCAGTACTTC	CASSQVRWEQYF
TRBD1	TRBV6-5	TRBJ2-7	.	TGTGCCAGCACCGTGGGGACAGGGAGCTACGAGCAGTACTTC	CASTVGTGSYEQYF